The entry below gives a single T cell receptor (beta chain) sequence along with its context. This specimen belongs to a study of shared clonotypes between healthy human individuals. Cells designated naive CD8 were CD45RO-negative and were positively selected for CCR7, with terminally differentiated effector memory CD45RA+ cells excluded. The data were produced by immunoSEQ multiplex PCR, yet TCRdb's version contains in-frame clones alone and is incomplete. The sample has around 1.9 million clones; about 92% are singletons. This TCR derives from a man between 18 and 29 years old in good health. Some clones in this sample may be carry-over from other donors' samples. The specimen was naive CD8+ T cells from PBMCs.

The CDR3 nucleotides are TGTGCCAGCAGCCCTCCGGGACACCCGAACACTGAAGCTTTCTTT. Encoded protein: CASSPPGHPNTEAFF. This chain links TRBV5-5 with TRBJ1-1; D perhaps matches TRBD1 (6 bases). Trimming took off 4 bases at V and 1 base at J, with 14 bases between the two ends. The CDR3 is 15 amino acids. Germline CDR1 is SGHKS and CDR2 is YYEKEE (reference sequence).